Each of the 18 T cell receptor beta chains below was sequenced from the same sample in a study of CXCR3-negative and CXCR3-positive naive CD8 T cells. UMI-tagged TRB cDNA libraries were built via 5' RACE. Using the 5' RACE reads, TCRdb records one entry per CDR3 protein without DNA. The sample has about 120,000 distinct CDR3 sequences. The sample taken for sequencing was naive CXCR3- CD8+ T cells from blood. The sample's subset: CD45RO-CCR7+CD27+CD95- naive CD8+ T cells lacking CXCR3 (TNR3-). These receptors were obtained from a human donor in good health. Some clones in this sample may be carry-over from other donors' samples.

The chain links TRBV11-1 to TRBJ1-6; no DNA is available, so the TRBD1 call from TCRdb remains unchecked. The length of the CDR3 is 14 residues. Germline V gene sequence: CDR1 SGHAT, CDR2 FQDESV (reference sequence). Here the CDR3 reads CASSSRGGSSPLHF.

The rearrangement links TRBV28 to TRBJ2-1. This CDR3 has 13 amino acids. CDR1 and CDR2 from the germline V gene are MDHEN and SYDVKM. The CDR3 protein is CASSEVQYNEQFF.

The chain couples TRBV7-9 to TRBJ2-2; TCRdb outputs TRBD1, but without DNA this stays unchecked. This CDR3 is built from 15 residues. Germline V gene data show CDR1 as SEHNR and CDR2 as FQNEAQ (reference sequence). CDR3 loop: CASSPGTLNTGELFF.

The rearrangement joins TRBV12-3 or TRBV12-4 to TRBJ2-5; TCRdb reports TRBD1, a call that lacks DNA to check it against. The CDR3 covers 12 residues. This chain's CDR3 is CASTQRGETQYF.

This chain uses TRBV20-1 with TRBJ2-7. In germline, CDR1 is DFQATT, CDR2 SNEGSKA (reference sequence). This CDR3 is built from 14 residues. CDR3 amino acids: CSARAGHISYEQYF.

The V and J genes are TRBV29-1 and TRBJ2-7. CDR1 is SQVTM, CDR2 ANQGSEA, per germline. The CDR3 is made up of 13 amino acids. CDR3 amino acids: CSVDSGRSYEQYF.

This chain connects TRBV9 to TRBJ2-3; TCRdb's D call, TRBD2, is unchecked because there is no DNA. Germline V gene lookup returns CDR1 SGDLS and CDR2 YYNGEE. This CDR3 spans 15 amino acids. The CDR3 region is CASSVWTSDTDTQYF. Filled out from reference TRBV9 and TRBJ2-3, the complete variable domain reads DSGVTQTPKHLITATGQRVTLRCSPRSGDLSVYWYQQSLDQGLQFLIQYYNGEERAKGNILERFSAQQFPDLHSELNLSSLELGDSALYFCASSVWTSDTDTQYFGPGTRLTVL.

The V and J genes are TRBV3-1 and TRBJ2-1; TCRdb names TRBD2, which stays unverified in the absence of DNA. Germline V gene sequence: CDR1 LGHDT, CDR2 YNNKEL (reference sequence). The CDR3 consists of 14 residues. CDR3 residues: CASSQEAGGPGQFF.

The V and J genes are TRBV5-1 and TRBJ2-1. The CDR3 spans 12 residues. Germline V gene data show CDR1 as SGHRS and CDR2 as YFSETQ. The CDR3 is CASSLDQLEQFF.

The CDR3 loop reads CASRPPLRAEAFF. The gene calls are TRBV12-3 or TRBV12-4 and TRBJ1-1; TCRdb's D gene call, TRBD1, goes unchecked for lack of DNA. The CDR3 is made up of 13 amino acids.

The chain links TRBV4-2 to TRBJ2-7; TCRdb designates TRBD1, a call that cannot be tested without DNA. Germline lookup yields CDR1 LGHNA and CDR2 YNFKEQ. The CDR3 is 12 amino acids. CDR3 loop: CASSLQGHEQYF.

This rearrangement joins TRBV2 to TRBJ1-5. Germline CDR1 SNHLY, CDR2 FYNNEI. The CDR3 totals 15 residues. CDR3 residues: CASSPLPANNQPQHF. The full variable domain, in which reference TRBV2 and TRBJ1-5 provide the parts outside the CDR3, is EPEVTQTPSHQVTQMGQEVILRCVPISNHLYFYWYRQILGQKVEFLVSFYNNEISEKSEIFDDQFSVERPDGSNFTLKIRSTKLEDSAMYFCASSPLPANNQPQHFGDGTRLSIL.

The CDR3 protein is CASSQSDFNQPQHF. J is TRBJ1-5 and V is TRBV7-9. The CDR3 runs to 14 residues. Germline-derived CDR1 and CDR2 are SEHNR and FQNEAQ (reference sequence).

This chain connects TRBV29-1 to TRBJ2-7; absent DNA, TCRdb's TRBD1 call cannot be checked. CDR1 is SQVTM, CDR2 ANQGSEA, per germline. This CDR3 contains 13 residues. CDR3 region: CSVRAGGPSEQYF.

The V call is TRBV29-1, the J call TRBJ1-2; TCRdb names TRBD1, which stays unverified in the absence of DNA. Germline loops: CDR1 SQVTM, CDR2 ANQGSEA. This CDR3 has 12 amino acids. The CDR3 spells CSVGTGAYGYTF.

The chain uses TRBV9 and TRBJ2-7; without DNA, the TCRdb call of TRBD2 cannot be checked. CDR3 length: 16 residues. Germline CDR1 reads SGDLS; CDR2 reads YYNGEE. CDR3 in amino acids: CASSGQRTSAAYEQYF.

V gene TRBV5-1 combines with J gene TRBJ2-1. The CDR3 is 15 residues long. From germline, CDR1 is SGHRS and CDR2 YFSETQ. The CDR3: CASSSETGEYNEQFF.

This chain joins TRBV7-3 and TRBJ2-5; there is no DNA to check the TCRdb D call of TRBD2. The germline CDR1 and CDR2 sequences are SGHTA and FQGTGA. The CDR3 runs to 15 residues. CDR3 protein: CASSPGLAGEETQYF.